This passage covers 5 T cell receptor beta chains from one sample sequenced in a study of Graves' ophthalmopathy and Graves' hyperthyroidism. Amplification of TCR beta CDR3 regions used RNA transcripts. The first-round RT-PCR employed HTBI primers together with the Qiagen OneStep RT-PCR kit. A multiplex PCR was then performed as the second round. MiXCR was run by TCRdb on the multiplex PCR reads, yielding one entry per CDR3 protein. The data show 300,000 or so distinct CDR3 sequences, 15% to 20% seen once. The specimen sequenced was peripheral blood. All receptors derive from an adult man with Graves' ophthalmopathy.

Many counts were recorded for this clonotype. The V and J genes are TRBV7-2 and TRBJ1-1; possible D gene TRBD1, 5 bases. The CDR3 is 13 residues long. The germline V gene encodes CDR1 SGHTA and CDR2 FQGNSA. The V end was cut by 5 bases, the J end by 2 bases, with 9 bases between. The CDR3 nucleotides are TGTGCCAGCAGCCCAGGGTATAACACTGAAGCTTTCTTT. Its protein is CASSPGYNTEAFF.

The CDR3 protein is CASSLTPENTEAFF. In DNA form, the CDR3 reads TGTGCCAGCAGCCTGACCCCAGAGAACACTGAAGCTTTCTTT. The chain combines TRBV7-6 with TRBJ1-1, with no clear D. Trimming shortened V by 5 bases and J by 1 base, and 11 bases separated the two germline ends. This CDR3 region has 14 residues. The germline V gene encodes CDR1 SGHVS and CDR2 FNYEAQ.

This clonotype was counted at least ten times. The chain uses TRBV6-2 or TRBV6-3 and TRBJ2-7, with 8 bases aligning to TRBD1. Trimming removed 7 bases from V and 6 bases from J; junction bases left unmatched: 2. The germline gives CDR1 MNHEY, CDR2 SVGEGT. The length of the CDR3 is 11 residues. The CDR3 bases are TGTGCCAGCACCGACAGGGGCGAGCAGTACTTC. Its translation: CASTDRGEQYF.

This clonotype was seen many times. The chain recombines TRBV24-1 with TRBJ1-1, with a possible D match to TRBD1 (6 bases). The CDR3 length is 16 residues. From germline, CDR1 is KGHDR and CDR2 SFDVKD. Trimming took off 2 bases at V and 4 bases at J, with 16 bases between the two ends. The CDR3 sequence is CATSDSRGARGTEAFF. CDR3 coding DNA: TGTGCCACCAGTGATTCAAGGGGGGCGCGGGGCACTGAAGCTTTCTTT.

The chain recombines TRBV10-3 with TRBJ2-2; TRBD1 is a possible D gene (6 bases). V lost 1 base to trimming and J lost 2 bases, with 11 bases between them. From germline, CDR1 is ENHRY and CDR2 SYGVKD. The CDR3 runs 16 residues. CDR3 sequence reads: CAISEYRDGNTGELFF. The CDR3 DNA reads as TGTGCCATCAGTGAGTACAGGGATGGAAACACCGGGGAGCTGTTTTTT.